The clone carrying this T cell receptor (beta chain) appeared once. The target antigen is unknown. One entry per CDR3 protein results from TCRdb running MiXCR on the 5' RACE reads. There are some 490,000 distinct CDR3 sequences in the sample; over 15% occur only once, and 10% to 15% lies in the top ten. The sample comes from a study of T-cell memory formation after mild COVID-19. Study-level results: For contracting clones, CD4+ ones sat mainly in CM and EM, CD8+ in EMRA. The SARS-CoV-2 specificity of second-wave clones reaching peak at day 37 remained unverified.

The material sequenced was PBMCs or a T cell subset sorted from them (not recorded which). The receptor's source is an adult woman who had mild COVID-19 (a few samples of this study predate the infection). Cell type and time point are not known.

The CDR3 region is CASSFVKTLGDGYTF. In DNA, the CDR3 is TGCGCCAGCAGTTTCGTGAAGACCTTAGGTGATGGCTACACCTTC. The J gene is TRBJ1-2, the V gene TRBV5-1; unclear D gene. V lost 5 bases to trimming and J lost 6 bases, with 20 bases between them. This CDR3 is built from 15 residues. Germline V gene data show CDR1 as SGHRS and CDR2 as YFSETQ.